Shown below are 4 T cell receptor beta chains from a single sample sequenced in a study of blood T cell repertoires in COVID-19. Libraries were prepared by immunoSEQ multiplex PCR; TCRdb keeps only in-frame clonotypes and omits some of them. The data hold about 200,000 clones, with around 88% observed a single time. The sequenced sample consisted of PBMCs or T cells enriched from blood (not recorded which). The receptors shown here come from a man aged 35 to 55 with acute COVID-19.

The CDR3 nucleotides are TGTGCCAGCAGCTTTAATGGAGATTTGGAGGAAGCTTTCTTT. Amino acid sequence: CASSFNGDLEEAFF. The chain recombines TRBV7-2 with TRBJ1-1; D call uncertain. The V gene's germline CDR1 is SGHTA and CDR2 FQGNSA. V dropped 3 bases and J dropped 8 bases, with 16 bases sitting between them. This CDR3 comprises 14 residues.

V and J are TRBV5-6 and TRBJ1-2; TRBD1 agrees at 12 bases. V trimming: 5 bases; J trimming: 4 bases; junction bases outside the gene matches: 9. The CDR3 runs to 16 residues. Per germline, CDR1 SGHDT and CDR2 YYEEEE. The CDR3 protein is CASRTGTGGHLYGYTF. The DNA for the CDR3 is TGTGCCAGCAGAACCGGGACAGGGGGCCATCTCTATGGCTACACCTTC.

The chain employs TRBV7-9 and TRBJ1-1; TRBD1 might be the D (5 bases). Trimming removed 2 bases at V and 0 bases at J, with 10 bases between. Germline CDR1 and CDR2: SEHNR and FQNEAQ (reference sequence). The CDR3 is 15 amino acids. The CDR3 reads CASSLQVRVNTEAFF. The CDR3 coding sequence is TGTGCCAGCAGCTTACAAGTCAGGGTGAACACTGAAGCTTTCTTT.

Ten or more counts support this clone. The chain combines TRBV6-2 or TRBV6-3 with TRBJ2-2; 7 nucleotides match TRBD2. The CDR3 sequence is 15 residues long. V gave up 4 bases and J gave up 3 bases; unmatched junction bases: 5. The germline V gene encodes CDR1 MNHEY and CDR2 SVGEGT. The DNA for the CDR3 is TGTGCCAGCAGTTTCAGCGGGACCCACACCGGGGAGCTGTTTTTT. It encodes CASSFSGTHTGELFF.